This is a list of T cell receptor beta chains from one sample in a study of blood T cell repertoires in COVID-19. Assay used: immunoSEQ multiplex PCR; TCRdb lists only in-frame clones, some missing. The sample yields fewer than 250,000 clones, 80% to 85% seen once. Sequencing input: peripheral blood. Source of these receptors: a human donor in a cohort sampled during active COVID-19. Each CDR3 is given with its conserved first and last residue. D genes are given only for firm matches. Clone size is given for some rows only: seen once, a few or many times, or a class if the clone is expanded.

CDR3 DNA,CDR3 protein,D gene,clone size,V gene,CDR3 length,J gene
TGCGCCAGCAGTAGGACAGCTAGCACAGATACGCAGTATTTT,CASSRTASTDTQYF,-,once,TRBV10-1,14,TRBJ2-3
TGCGCCAGCAGTGACCACGTAGCGGGGAGAACAGATACGCAGTATTTT,CASSDHVAGRTDTQYF,TRBD2,-,TRBV10-1,16,TRBJ2-3
TGCGCCAGCAGCTCGACAGGGGTTTACAATGAGCAGTTCTTC,CASSSTGVYNEQFF,TRBD1,-,TRBV5-1,14,TRBJ2-1
TGTGCCAGCAGTGGCCGGGACAGGGGAGGGGGCAATCAGCCCCAGCATTTT,CASSGRDRGGGNQPQHF,TRBD1,-,TRBV6-1,17,TRBJ1-5
TGCGCCAGCAGCTTGGTGGGCAGTCGTAACTATGGCTACACCTTC,CASSLVGSRNYGYTF,-,-,TRBV5-1,15,TRBJ1-2
TGCGGGACACGGGGCTACTATGGCTACACCTTC,CGTRGYYGYTF,-,-,TRBV29-1,11,TRBJ1-2
TGTGCCAGCAGTTTAGATCACGGTACCTACGAGCAGTACTTC,CASSLDHGTYEQYF,-,-,TRBV27,14,TRBJ2-7
TGCGCCAGCAGCCAAGAGGGGCGGAACCAAGAGACCCAGTACTTC,CASSQEGRNQETQYF,-,-,TRBV4-1,15,TRBJ2-5
TGTGCCAGCAGAGCTCACAGGGACGGGTCCGAGCAGTACTTC,CASRAHRDGSEQYF,-,once,TRBV28,14,TRBJ2-7
TGCAGCGTTAGGGCAGGGCCTCGCTATGGCTACACCTTC,CSVRAGPRYGYTF,-,-,TRBV29-1,13,TRBJ1-2
TGTGCCACCAGCAATGCCGAAGGGGCACGCTCCTCTGGAAACACCATATATTTT,CATSNAEGARSSGNTIYF,-,-,TRBV15,18,TRBJ1-3
TGTGCCAGCAGTTTCGGGGGGCGAGGCTACACCTTC,CASSFGGRGYTF,-,-,TRBV6-5,12,TRBJ1-2
TGTGCCAGCAGCTTTGAGCGGGGGGGTCGTAATGAGCAGTTCTTC,CASSFERGGRNEQFF,TRBD2,-,TRBV7-3,15,TRBJ2-1
TGTGCCAGCAGTTTACGTGGCGGGAGCACCTACAATGAGCAGTTCTTC,CASSLRGGSTYNEQFF,TRBD2,once,TRBV27,16,TRBJ2-1
TGTGCCAGCAGCCACCGGGACAGGGTCCCTAGGGACACTGAAGCTTTCTTT,CASSHRDRVPRDTEAFF,TRBD1,-,TRBV14,17,TRBJ1-1
TGTGCCAGCAGTTTAAGCCCGGGTCATCAAAACGAGCAGTACTTC,CASSLSPGHQNEQYF,-,-,TRBV27,15,TRBJ2-7
TGTGCCATCAGGCCAACAGGCGGAACTGGGGCCAACGTCCTGACTTTC,CAIRPTGGTGANVLTF,-,many,TRBV10-3,16,TRBJ2-6
TGTGCCAGCAGTTCTTTCTGGACAGGGGATTTTGGGCCCCAGCATTTT,CASSSFWTGDFGPQHF,TRBD1,once,TRBV6-5,16,TRBJ1-5
TGTGCCAGCAGCTCACCCCTCTCGACTAGCAGAGCCTACGAGCAGTACTTC,CASSSPLSTSRAYEQYF,TRBD2,-,TRBV11-2,17,TRBJ2-7
TGTGCCAGCAGTTTAGGAGGGAATTATGGCTACACCTTC,CASSLGGNYGYTF,-,-,TRBV27,13,TRBJ1-2
TGTGCCAGCAGCTTAACAGGGGGGCGTACTGAAGCTTTCTTT,CASSLTGGRTEAFF,TRBD1,-,TRBV7-9,14,TRBJ1-1
TGTGCCAGTAGTATCGGACAGGGGGTAAATTCACCCCTCCACTTT,CASSIGQGVNSPLHF,TRBD1,-,TRBV19,15,TRBJ1-6
TGTGCCAGCAGCCAACTCGGGAACACTGAAGCTTTCTTT,CASSQLGNTEAFF,-,-,TRBV3-1/TRBV3-2,13,TRBJ1-1
TGTGCCAGCAGCTTCTTAGCGGGACTGCAGTTCTTC,CASSFLAGLQFF,TRBD2,-,TRBV7-2,12,TRBJ2-1
TGTGCCAGCAGCCAAGGGGGGCGATATGGCTACACCTTC,CASSQGGRYGYTF,-,-,TRBV3-1/TRBV3-2,13,TRBJ1-2
TGTGCCAGCAGTTTGATACTAGCGGGACTGTTCTTC,CASSLILAGLFF,TRBD2,-,TRBV12-3/TRBV12-4,12,TRBJ2-1
TGTGCCAGCAGATTACCGGGACAGGGGCCGGATACGCAGTATTTT,CASRLPGQGPDTQYF,TRBD1,-,TRBV6-6,15,TRBJ2-3
TGCGCCAGCAGCCCTCGGGACAGGGCCTCGTACACAGATACGCAGTATTTT,CASSPRDRASYTDTQYF,TRBD1,-,TRBV4-1,17,TRBJ2-3
TGTGCCACGAGGGAGCGGGGGACTTCCTGGAATGAGCAGTTCTTC,CATRERGTSWNEQFF,TRBD2,-,TRBV6-5,15,TRBJ2-1
TGTGCCAGCAGCTTGTACGGGGGGAACACTGAAGCTTTCTTT,CASSLYGGNTEAFF,-,-,TRBV5-6,14,TRBJ1-1
TGTGCCAGCAGTGCGACCGGGACAGTAAACACCGGGGAGCTGTTTTTT,CASSATGTVNTGELFF,TRBD1,few,TRBV6-1,16,TRBJ2-2
TGTGCCAGTAGTACTACAGGGGGCCCTCAGCCCCAGCATTTT,CASSTTGGPQPQHF,TRBD1,-,TRBV19,14,TRBJ1-5
TGTGCCAGCGAGGCCTTCCCGGGAGAAAAACTGTTTTTT,CASEAFPGEKLFF,-,-,TRBV6-5,13,TRBJ1-4
TGTGCCAGCAGCCAGGTCTTCACTGAGCAGTTCTTC,CASSQVFTEQFF,-,-,TRBV12-3/TRBV12-4,12,TRBJ2-1
TGCAGTGCTAGTAGTCAGGGTGGACACGAGCAGTACTTC,CSASSQGGHEQYF,-,once,TRBV20-1,13,TRBJ2-7
TGTGCCAGCAGCAAATTCACAGAGAACTATGGCTACACCTTC,CASSKFTENYGYTF,-,once,TRBV3-1/TRBV3-2,14,TRBJ1-2
TGTGCCAGCAGTTTGCAGGGACTCTTTGCTGAAGCTTTCTTT,CASSLQGLFAEAFF,-,-,TRBV28,14,TRBJ1-1
TGTGCCAGCAGCGTAGAAGCCGGCACAGATACGCAGTATTTT,CASSVEAGTDTQYF,-,-,TRBV9,14,TRBJ2-3
TGTGCCAGCAGCGGTTTCTCGGGGTCCTACAATGAGCAGTTCTTC,CASSGFSGSYNEQFF,-,-,TRBV9,15,TRBJ2-1
TGTGCCAGCAGTCATCCAACCTCCGGGACTAGGGGCGAGACCCAGTACTTC,CASSHPTSGTRGETQYF,TRBD2,-,TRBV2,17,TRBJ2-5
TGTGCCTGGAATGCAGGTAGAACTGAAGCTTTCTTT,CAWNAGRTEAFF,-,-,TRBV30,12,TRBJ1-1
TGTGCCAGCAGCCTGAGACCCAACAGGGGGGAGCTGTTTTTT,CASSLRPNRGELFF,-,-,TRBV9,14,TRBJ2-2
TGTGCCAGCAGTCGTTCAGGGGGCGGCTACGAGCAGTACTTC,CASSRSGGGYEQYF,TRBD1,-,TRBV4-2,14,TRBJ2-7
TGTGCCAGCAGCCCCATTGGAGGGGCTCCCACCGGGGAGCTGTTTTTT,CASSPIGGAPTGELFF,-,-,TRBV7-9,16,TRBJ2-2
TGTGCCATCAGTGCACAGGGCTCCGAGCAGTACTTC,CAISAQGSEQYF,-,-,TRBV10-3,12,TRBJ2-7
TGTGCCAGTTTTGAGCGAACCGGGGAGCTGTTTTTT,CASFERTGELFF,-,-,TRBV6-5,12,TRBJ2-2
TGTGCCAGCAGCGACCGACAGGGCTCTGGAAACACCATATATTTT,CASSDRQGSGNTIYF,TRBD1,once,TRBV9,15,TRBJ1-3
TGTGCCAGCAGCGGTTCTAGCGGGAGCTACGAGCAGTACTTC,CASSGSSGSYEQYF,TRBD2,-,TRBV7-8,14,TRBJ2-7
TGTGCCAGCAGGTCCCAACACAGTACGCAGTATTTT,CASRSQHSTQYF,-,-,TRBV28,12,TRBJ2-3
TGTGCCAGCAGCTCCTGGACAGGGAAAGGCTACACCTTC,CASSSWTGKGYTF,TRBD1,few,TRBV7-6,13,TRBJ1-2
TGTGCCAGTAGACAGGGAGGGGCCAACGTCCTGACTTTC,CASRQGGANVLTF,-,few,TRBV19,13,TRBJ2-6
TGTGCCAGCAGCGACACAAAGAAGGGGGGGCTGGGCACTGAAGCTTTCTTT,CASSDTKKGGLGTEAFF,-,-,TRBV7-9,17,TRBJ1-1